This T cell receptor (beta chain) was obtained from a study of blood T cell repertoires in COVID-19. As for the study in general: From the United States, Italy and Spain came samples of acute and convalescent COVID-19.

Data came from immunoSEQ multiplex PCR; TCRdb stores just in-frame clones and leaves some out. Of tens of thousands of clones in the sample, approximately 81% were seen once. The source material was peripheral blood. The sequence came from a woman in her seventies with acute or convalescent COVID-19.

CDR3 protein: CASSLGGREKNEQFF. CDR3 nucleotide sequence: TGTGCCAGCAGCCTGGGGGGCAGGGAAAAAAATGAGCAGTTCTTC. The chain has TRBV5-4 and TRBJ2-1; D may be TRBD1 or TRBD2 (6 bases each). This CDR3 is built from 15 residues. Per germline, CDR1 SGHNT and CDR2 YYREEE (reference sequence). V shed 4 bases and J shed 7 bases, with 18 bases lying between them.